Sequencing of this TCR beta chain was carried out in a study of cytomegalovirus exposure and HLA in healthy donors. The overall study: The 90 to 150 validation repertoires used the same platform as the roughly 670 first-cohort repertoires, a later analysis reported.

Among the 110 or so subjects of the validation cohort, separate from the approximately 700-subject first cohort, were the donors. Per the germline V gene, CDR1 is MNHEY and CDR2 is SMNVEV (reference sequence). The CDR3 runs 15 residues. Trimming stripped 4 bases from V and 0 bases from J, with 11 bases between. TCRdb keeps only in-frame clones here, not all; method: immunoSEQ multiplex PCR. The sample records 110,000 or so clones, 70% to 90% being singletons. The V gene is TRBV27, the J gene TRBJ2-3; unclear D gene. This receptor was taken from a woman younger than 35 in good health and CMV-seronegative. Material for sequencing was PBMCs. The CDR3 reads CASSSPKSSTDTQYF. CDR3 nucleotides: TGTGCCAGCAGTTCCCCAAAGAGTAGCACAGATACGCAGTATTTT.